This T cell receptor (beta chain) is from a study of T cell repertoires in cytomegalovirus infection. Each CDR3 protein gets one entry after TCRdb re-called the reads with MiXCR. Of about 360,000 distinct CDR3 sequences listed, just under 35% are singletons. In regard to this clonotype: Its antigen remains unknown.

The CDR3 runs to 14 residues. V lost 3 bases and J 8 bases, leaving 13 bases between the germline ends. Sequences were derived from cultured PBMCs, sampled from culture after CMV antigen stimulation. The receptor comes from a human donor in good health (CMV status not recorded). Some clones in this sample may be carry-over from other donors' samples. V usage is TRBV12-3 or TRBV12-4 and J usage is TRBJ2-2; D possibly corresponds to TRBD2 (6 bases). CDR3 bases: TGTGCCAGCAGTTTGGGGACTTCCACGGGGGAGCTGTTTTTT. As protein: CASSLGTSTGELFF.